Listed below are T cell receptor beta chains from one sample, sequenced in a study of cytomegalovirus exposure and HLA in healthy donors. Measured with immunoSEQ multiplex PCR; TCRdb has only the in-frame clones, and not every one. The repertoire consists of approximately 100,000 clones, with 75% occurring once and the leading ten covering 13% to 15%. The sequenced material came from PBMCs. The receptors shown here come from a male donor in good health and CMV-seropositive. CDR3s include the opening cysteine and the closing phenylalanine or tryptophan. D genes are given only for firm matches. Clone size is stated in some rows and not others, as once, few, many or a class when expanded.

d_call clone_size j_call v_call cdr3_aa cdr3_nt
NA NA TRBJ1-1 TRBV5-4 CASSSRGGNTEAFF TGTGCCAGCAGCTCGCGGGGAGGGAACACTGAAGCTTTCTTT
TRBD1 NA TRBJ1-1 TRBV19 CASSEGQSNTEAFF TGTGCCAGTAGTGAGGGACAGTCGAACACTGAAGCTTTCTTT
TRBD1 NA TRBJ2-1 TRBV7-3 CASSLNPTGTGYNEQFF TGTGCCAGCAGCTTAAACCCAACCGGGACAGGGTACAATGAGCAGTTCTTC
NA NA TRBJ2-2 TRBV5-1 CASSLGGGTATGELFF TGCGCCAGCAGCTTGGGCGGGGGGACAGCTACCGGGGAGCTGTTTTTT
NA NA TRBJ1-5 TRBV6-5 CATGRQPQHF TGTGCCACCGGGAGACAGCCCCAGCATTTT
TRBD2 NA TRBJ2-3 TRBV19 CASSGLAVTTDTQYF TGTGCCAGTAGCGGACTAGCCGTTACCACAGATACGCAGTATTTT
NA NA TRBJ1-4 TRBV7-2 CASSSGVVEEKLFF TGTGCCAGCAGCTCAGGGGTAGTGGAGGAAAAACTGTTTTTT
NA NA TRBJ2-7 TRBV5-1 CASSSSASFSYEQYF TGCGCCAGCAGCTCGAGTGCGTCATTCTCCTACGAGCAGTACTTC
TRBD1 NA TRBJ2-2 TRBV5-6 CASSSLGQGYTGELFF TGTGCCAGCAGCTCCCTGGGACAGGGCTACACCGGGGAGCTGTTTTTT
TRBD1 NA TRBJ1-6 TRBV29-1 CSAGRDSSTLHF TGCAGCGCGGGCCGGGACAGCTCGACCCTCCACTTT
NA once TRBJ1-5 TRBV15 CATSDLLTGSNQPQHF TGTGCCACCAGCGACCTCTTGACAGGTAGCAATCAGCCCCAGCATTTT
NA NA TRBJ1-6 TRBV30 CAWTLGEPLHF TGTGCCTGGACCCTCGGGGAGCCCCTCCACTTT
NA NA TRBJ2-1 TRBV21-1 CASGQRGRSYNEQFF TGTGCCAGCGGACAAAGGGGTCGGTCCTACAATGAGCAGTTCTTC
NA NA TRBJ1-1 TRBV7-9 CASTPQNEAFF TGTGCCAGCACCCCCCAGAACGAAGCTTTCTTT
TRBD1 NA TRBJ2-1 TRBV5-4 CASSPKGQGEYEQFF TGTGCCAGCAGCCCCAAGGGACAGGGGGAATATGAGCAGTTCTTC
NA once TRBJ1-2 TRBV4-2 CASSQGSIGEDYGYTF TGTGCCAGCAGCCAAGGCTCGATCGGTGAGGACTATGGCTACACCTTC
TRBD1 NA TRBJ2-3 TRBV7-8 CASSRSVTGGSDTQYF TGTGCCAGCAGCCGGAGCGTGACAGGGGGCTCAGATACGCAGTATTTT
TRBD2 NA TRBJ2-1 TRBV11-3 CASRHRTGGQDEQFF TGTGCCAGCAGACATAGAACGGGGGGGCAGGATGAGCAGTTCTTC
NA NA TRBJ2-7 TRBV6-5 CASRRDRLSYEQYF TGTGCCAGCAGGCGGGACAGACTCTCCTACGAGCAGTACTTC
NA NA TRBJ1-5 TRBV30 CAWSLFRGNQPQHF TGTGCCTGGAGTCTCTTCCGAGGTAATCAGCCCCAGCATTTT
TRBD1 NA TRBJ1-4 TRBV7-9 CASSRTGSEKLFF TGTGCCAGCAGCAGGACAGGGAGTGAAAAACTGTTTTTT
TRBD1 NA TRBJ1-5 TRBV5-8 CASSFDRAANQPQHF TGTGCCAGCAGCTTTGACAGGGCCGCTAATCAGCCCCAGCATTTT
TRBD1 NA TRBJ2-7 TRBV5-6 CASSLGGTGAYEQYF TGTGCCAGCAGCTTGGGCGGGACAGGAGCCTACGAGCAGTACTTC
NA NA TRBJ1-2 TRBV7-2 CASSPGGMGDYGYTF TGTGCCAGCAGCCCCGGGGGGATGGGGGACTATGGCTACACCTTC
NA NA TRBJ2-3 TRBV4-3 CASSQGRGRADTQYF TGCGCCAGCAGCCAAGGGCGGGGTCGGGCAGATACGCAGTATTTT
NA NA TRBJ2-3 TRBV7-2 CASSPRLRDTQYF TGTGCCAGCAGCCCCCGGCTGAGGGATACGCAGTATTTT
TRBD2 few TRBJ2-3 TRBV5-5 CASSLGLAGGSDTQYF TGTGCCAGCAGCTTGGGACTAGCGGGGGGTTCAGATACGCAGTATTTT
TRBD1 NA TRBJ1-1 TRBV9 CASSLRQGDTEAFF TGTGCCAGCAGCCTTCGACAGGGGGACACTGAAGCTTTCTTT
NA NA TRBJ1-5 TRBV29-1 CSVGQSNQPQHF TGCAGCGTTGGACAGAGCAATCAGCCCCAGCATTTT
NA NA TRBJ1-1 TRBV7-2 CASSPGWGTEAFF TGTGCCAGCAGCCCGGGGTGGGGCACTGAAGCTTTCTTT